Here is one T cell receptor beta chain with its context. Treatment denoted: oral pan-JAK inhibitor, 5-10 mg twice daily. V lost 6 bases, J lost 4 bases, and 10 bases lay in between. The length of the CDR3 is 13 residues. Germline CDR1 is MNHNS and CDR2 is SASEGT. The data are from a study of CD8+ T cells in alopecia areata. Study overall: Treated patients were given 5 to 10 mg oral tofacitinib twice daily. Tofacitinib ran for 6 to 18 months before 6 months off drug.

cDNA serving as the sequencing template came from extracted, reverse transcribed RNA. Clones were sequenced by immunoSEQ multiplex PCR, and TCRdb holds only the in-frame ones, with some missing. The repertoire has roughly 220,000 clones, approximately 67% of them found once; the top ten carry 1% to 1.5%. Sample: CD4+ T cells sorted from blood, taken at approximately week 42, from a patient treated with tofacitinib. The chain links TRBV6-1 to TRBJ1-5; D not certain. The receptor's source is a human donor with alopecia areata. CDR3 DNA: TGTGCCAGCAGAGCCATCTTGAATCAGCCCCAGCATTTT. It encodes CASRAILNQPQHF.